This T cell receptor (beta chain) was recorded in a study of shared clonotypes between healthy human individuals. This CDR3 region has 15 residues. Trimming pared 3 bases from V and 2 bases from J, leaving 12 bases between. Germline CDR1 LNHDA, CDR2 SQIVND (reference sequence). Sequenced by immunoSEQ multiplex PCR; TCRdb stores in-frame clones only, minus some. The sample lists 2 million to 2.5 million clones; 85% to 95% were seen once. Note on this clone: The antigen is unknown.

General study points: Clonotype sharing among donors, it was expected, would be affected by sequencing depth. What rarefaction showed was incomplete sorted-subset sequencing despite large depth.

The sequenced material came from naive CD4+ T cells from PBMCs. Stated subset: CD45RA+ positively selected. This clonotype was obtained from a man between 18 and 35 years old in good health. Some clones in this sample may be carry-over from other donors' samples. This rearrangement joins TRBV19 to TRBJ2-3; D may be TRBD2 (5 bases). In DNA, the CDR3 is TGTGCCAGTAGTATTAGTGCGGGCCACACAGATACGCAGTATTTT. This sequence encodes CASSISAGHTDTQYF.